Each of the 26 T cell receptor beta chains below was sequenced from the same sample in a study of spatial heterogeneity in lung cancer. Regarding time point: sample taken at primary tumor resection. No cell sorting; template was whole RNA from tumor, lung tissue or PBMC. TCRdb itself ran the 5' RACE reads through MiXCR, one entry per CDR3 protein. The table shows 15,000 to 20,000 distinct CDR3 sequences, with about 20% occurring only once. The sample here was PBMCs, taken at surgery. These receptor sequences come from a female donor with early-stage non-small cell lung cancer.

The chain joins TRBV29-1 to TRBJ2-3, with D perhaps TRBD1 or TRBD2 (5 bases each). The germline gives CDR1 SQVTM, CDR2 ANQGSEA. The CDR3 covers 10 residues. The CDR3 coding sequence is TGCGGGGACAGCACAGATACGCAGTATTTT. Translation gives CGDSTDTQYF.

This clonotype is labeled as medium-sized (0.01 to 0.1%). The chain joins TRBV5-6 to TRBJ2-5; tentatively, D is TRBD1 (5 bases). This CDR3 comprises 13 residues. Germline loops: CDR1 SGHDT, CDR2 YYEEEE. Trimming pared 0 bases from V and 5 bases from J, leaving 8 bases between. CDR3 sequence: CASSLVGHETQYF. CDR3 coding DNA: TGTGCCAGCAGCTTGGTGGGGCACGAGACCCAGTACTTC. The whole variable domain, filled in from reference TRBV5-6 and TRBJ2-5, reads DAGVTQSPTHLIKTRGQQVTLRCSPKSGHDTVSWYQQALGQGPQFIFQYYEEEERQRGNFPDRFSGHQFPNYSSELNVNALLLGDSALYLCASSLVGHETQYFGPGTRLLVL.

This clonotype has ten or more counts. The V call is TRBV19, the J call TRBJ2-7, with TRBD2 identical over 10 bases. V lost 6 bases to trimming and J lost 4 bases; unmatched junction nucleotides: 6. Germline loops: CDR1 LNHDA, CDR2 SQIVND (reference sequence). This CDR3 contains 14 residues. CDR3 sequence (DNA): TGTGCCAGTAGCCAACTAGCGGGAACGTACGAGCAGTACTTC. Protein product: CASSQLAGTYEQYF.

This clonotype was counted ten times or more. The chain has TRBV11-2 and TRBJ1-4; D gene unclear. The CDR3 length is 14 residues. Germline loops: CDR1 SGHAT, CDR2 FQNNGV. V shed 5 bases and J shed 5 bases, with 12 bases lying between them. The CDR3 loop reads CASSQDYRNEKLFF. The CDR3 DNA is TGTGCCAGCAGCCAAGATTACAGAAATGAAAAACTGTTTTTT. The complete variable domain, with remaining parts taken from reference TRBV11-2 and TRBJ1-4, reads EAGVAQSPRYKIIEKRQSVAFWCNPISGHATLYWYQQILGQGPKLLIQFQNNGVVDDSQLPKDRFSAERLKGVDSTLKIQPAKLEDSAVYLCASSQDYRNEKLFFGSGTQLSVL.

V usage is TRBV2 and J usage is TRBJ2-4; D not certain. This CDR3 region has 10 residues. Germline V lookup: CDR1 SNHLY, CDR2 FYNNEI. The V end lost 8 bases, the J end lost 7 bases, and 6 bases lay between the germline ends. The CDR3 bases are TGTGCCAGCGCCCGGAACATTCAGTACTTC. This encodes CASARNIQYF.

The gene calls are TRBV4-1 and TRBJ2-7, with TRBD1 identical over 10 bases. CDR3 length: 15 residues. The V gene end was trimmed by 4 bases and the J gene end by 5 bases; junction bases not matched to a gene: 8. Germline V CDR1 and CDR2: MGHRA, YSYEKL. The CDR3: CASSLGTGEYHEQYF. Written as DNA, the CDR3 is TGCGCCAGCAGCCTAGGGACAGGGGAGTACCACGAGCAGTACTTC.

This clonotype was recorded at least ten times. The chain links TRBV29-1 to TRBJ2-5; 8 nucleotides match TRBD2. The germline gives CDR1 SQVTM, CDR2 ANQGSEA. After removal of 8 bases from V and 2 bases from J, the junction contained 4 bases not matched to a gene. The CDR3 is 12 amino acids. CDR3 bases: TGCAGCTCGTCTAGCGGGCAAGAGACCCAGTACTTC. It encodes CSSSSGQETQYF.

In its sample, this clonotype ranks as medium-sized. This sequence joins TRBV18 and TRBJ1-1; a weak D match, TRBD1 (6 bases). Germline CDR1 reads KGHSH; CDR2 reads LQKENI. The germline V and J ends were trimmed by 1 base and 2 bases, with 8 bases remaining between them. The CDR3 runs to 14 residues. CDR3 in amino acids: CASSPRDTNTEAFF. CDR3 DNA sequence: TGTGCCAGCTCACCACGGGACACAAACACTGAAGCTTTCTTT.

This clonotype was counted at least ten times. The rearrangement joins TRBV27 to TRBJ2-5; D gene uncertain. Germline lookup yields CDR1 MNHEY and CDR2 SMNVEV (reference sequence). V lost 2 bases and J 2 bases, leaving 12 bases between the germline ends. The CDR3 spans 15 residues. Written as DNA, the CDR3 is TGTGCCAGCAGTTTAAACGGCCGCGGTCAAGAGACCCAGTACTTC. Protein product: CASSLNGRGQETQYF.

This clonotype was picked up many times. The chain employs TRBV18 and TRBJ2-5, with D possibly matching TRBD1 (6 bases). The CDR3 loop spans 13 amino acids. Trimming took 4 bases from V and 2 from J, leaving 8 bases between them. CDR1 KGHSH and CDR2 LQKENI come from the germline V gene. The CDR3 spells CASSRTGQETQYF. CDR3 DNA sequence: TGTGCCAGCTCACGTACAGGGCAAGAGACCCAGTACTTC.

In this sample, this clonotype is medium-sized (0.01 to 0.1%). V usage is TRBV14 and J usage is TRBJ1-2; D is uncertain. Deletions cut 1 base from V and 5 bases from J, with 5 bases between. Germline assignment: CDR1 SGHDN and CDR2 FVKESK. The CDR3 length is 12 residues. The CDR3 here is CASSQVKYGYTF. The CDR3 coding sequence is TGTGCCAGCAGCCAAGTGAAGTATGGCTACACCTTC.

In its sample, this clonotype is medium-sized (0.01 to 0.1%). The chain employs TRBV2 and TRBJ2-7; unclear D gene. Germline CDR1 and CDR2: SNHLY and FYNNEI. With 7 bases removed from V and 3 bases from J, the gap between germline ends came to 7 bases. This CDR3 has 11 residues. In DNA, the CDR3 is TGTGCCAGCACCAGGATCTACGAGCAGTACTTC. Its translation: CASTRIYEQYF. Drawing the rest from reference TRBV2 and TRBJ2-7, the complete variable domain is EPEVTQTPSHQVTQMGQEVILRCVPISNHLYFYWYRQILGQKVEFLVSFYNNEISEKSEIFDDQFSVERPDGSNFTLKIRSTKLEDSAMYFCASTRIYEQYFGPGTRLTVT.

This clonotype was detected ten times or more. This sequence joins TRBV28 and TRBJ2-1; TRBD2 agrees at 10 bases. CDR3 length: 18 residues. Germline CDR1 MDHEN, CDR2 SYDVKM. Trimming at V came to 3 bases and at J to 3 bases, leaving 11 bases not matched to a gene. The CDR3 coding sequence is TGTGCCAGCAGTTTGGTAATTATCCGGACTAGCGGCTACAATGAGCAGTTCTTC. This gives the protein CASSLVIIRTSGYNEQFF.

This clonotype was found many times. The chain joins TRBV19 to TRBJ1-2, with 7 bases that match TRBD1. With V trimmed by 11 bases and J by 2 bases, 11 bases remained unmatched. The CDR3 is made up of 14 amino acids. The V gene's germline CDR1 is LNHDA and CDR2 SQIVND (reference sequence). The CDR3 loop is CAGGRTGRNYGYTF. Written as DNA, the CDR3 is TGTGCCGGGGGAAGGACAGGCCGGAACTATGGCTACACCTTC.

The J gene is TRBJ2-7, the V gene TRBV23-1; 7 bases match TRBD1. TRBV23-1 counts as an open reading frame of uncertain function. V shed 3 bases, J shed 5 bases, and the junction held 10 bases outside the gene matches. The CDR3 is made up of 15 amino acids. CDR3 sequence reads: CASSHKAGGSHEQYV. The DNA of the CDR3 is TGCGCCAGCAGTCACAAGGCAGGGGGATCCCACGAGCAGTACGTC.

The chain employs TRBV5-1 and TRBJ2-2; D is possibly TRBD1 or TRBD2 (5 bases each). The ends were cut back, 4 bases at V and 7 bases at J, with 17 bases in the middle. The CDR3 extends over 15 amino acids. Germline assignment: CDR1 SGHRS and CDR2 YFSETQ. CDR3 in amino acids: CASSRKEGHLGELFF. The CDR3 coding sequence is TGCGCCAGCAGCCGTAAAGAGGGGCATCTCGGGGAGCTGTTTTTT.

The table lists this clonotype with many counts. The rearrangement links TRBV10-3 to TRBJ2-2, with 10 nucleotides matching TRBD2. The CDR3 is 16 amino acids. Germline loops: CDR1 ENHRY, CDR2 SYGVKD. J gave up 0 bases and V 6 bases, and 4 bases lay outside the gene matches. This CDR3 is CAIRRGLAANTGELFF. Written as DNA, the CDR3 is TGTGCCATCAGGAGAGGACTAGCGGCGAACACCGGGGAGCTGTTTTTT.

The rearrangement links TRBV12-3 or TRBV12-4 to TRBJ2-1, with 8 bases aligning to TRBD1. The V and J ends lost 6 bases and 5 bases, in that order; junction bases with no gene match: 3. The CDR3 spans 13 residues. CDR3 loop: CASRGQGNNEQFF. The CDR3 nucleotides read TGTGCCAGCAGAGGACAGGGAAACAATGAGCAGTTCTTC.

A few counts support this clonotype. The chain carries TRBV6-5 and TRBJ2-7; no clear D. The germline V gene has CDR1 MNHEY and CDR2 SVGAGI. The CDR3 sequence is 15 residues long. The V gene lost 2 bases and the J gene lost 4 bases, with 15 bases spanning the gap. CDR3 in DNA: TGTGCCAGCAGTTACGGGGTTGTCTCTACTTACGAGCAGTACTTC. Protein product: CASSYGVVSTYEQYF.

In its sample, this clonotype was seen many times. The V gene is TRBV27, the J gene TRBJ2-7, with D perhaps matching TRBD1 (6 bases). Trimming took off 5 bases at V and 7 bases at J, with 12 bases between the two ends. CDR3 length equals 12 residues. The V gene's germline CDR1 is MNHEY and CDR2 SMNVEV (reference sequence). CDR3: CASSRDTREQYF. The CDR3 region has the DNA TGTGCCAGCAGTCGGGACACGAGGGAGCAGTACTTC.

This clonotype is deemed medium-sized (0.01 to 0.1%). The chain combines TRBV6-2 or TRBV6-3 with TRBJ2-1; 7 bases align to TRBD1. Germline V gene sequence: CDR1 MNHEY, CDR2 SVGEGT. Trimming cost V 2 bases and J 8 bases; bases outside gene matches: 6. The CDR3 is 14 amino acids. The CDR3 coding sequence is TGTGCCAGCAGTTACGGGACAGAAGGCCATGAGCAGTTCTTC. Translation gives CASSYGTEGHEQFF.

The table lists this clonotype with a few counts. V is TRBV13 and J is TRBJ2-1, with D perhaps TRBD2 (6 bases). CDR1 is PRHDT and CDR2 is FYEKMQ in the germline V gene (reference sequence). Trimming removed 5 bases from V and 0 bases from J, with 17 bases in between. This CDR3 contains 17 residues. CDR3 sequence: CASSRGSGFGSYNEQFF. The CDR3 nucleotides read TGTGCCAGCAGCCGGGGGAGCGGGTTCGGCTCCTACAATGAGCAGTTCTTC.

The rearrangement joins TRBV7-2 to TRBJ2-1, with D possibly matching TRBD1 (6 bases). The V end lost 11 bases, the J end lost 6 bases, and 14 bases lay between the germline ends. The CDR3 spans 12 residues. Per the germline V gene, CDR1 is SGHTA and CDR2 is FQGNSA. The CDR3 DNA sequence: TGTGCCCTGGGGGCACGGAGCAATGAGCAGTTCTTC. Protein: CALGARSNEQFF.

The sample holds many counts of this clonotype. The chain links TRBV6-6 to TRBJ1-2; unclear D gene. Germline CDR1 MNHNY, CDR2 SVGAGI (reference sequence). The V end lost 4 bases, the J end lost 0 bases, and 12 bases lay between the germline ends. This CDR3 spans 15 amino acids. The CDR3 nucleotides read TGTGCCAGCAGTTTCGGGCCCTCAGCTAACTATGGCTACACCTTC. It encodes CASSFGPSANYGYTF.

V usage is TRBV18 and J usage is TRBJ1-3; D unresolved. Germline CDR1 is KGHSH and CDR2 is LQKENI. Trimming left V 2 bases short and J 4 bases short, with 6 bases between. The CDR3 contains 13 residues. CDR3 nucleotides: TGTGCCAGCTCACCAGGGTCCGGAAACACCATATATTTT. Residues: CASSPGSGNTIYF. The whole variable domain, filled in from reference TRBV18 and TRBJ1-3, reads NAGVMQNPRHLVRRRGQEARLRCSPMKGHSHVYWYRQLPEEGLKFMVYLQKENIIDESGMPKERFSAEFPKEGPSILRIQQVVRGDSAAYFCASSPGSGNTIYFGEGSWLTVV.

This clonotype occurred a few times. The V gene is TRBV7-9, the J gene TRBJ2-7; the D is unclear. Germline CDR1 SEHNR, CDR2 FQNEAQ (reference sequence). The CDR3 sequence is 14 residues long. Trimming removed 1 base from V and 6 bases from J, with 13 bases in between. CDR3 region: CASSLVLADGEQYF. DNA for the CDR3: TGTGCCAGCAGCTTAGTTTTGGCTGACGGCGAGCAGTACTTC.